This is a list of T cell receptor beta chains from one sample in a study of radiotherapy plus CTLA-4 blockade in lung cancer. Sequencing used immunoSEQ multiplex PCR; TCRdb keeps in-frame clones, though not all of them. Here the sample spans around 100,000 clones, roughly four fifths being singletons. Sequenced here: peripheral blood, sampled from a patient treated with radiotherapy plus ipilimumab. The receptors derive from a human donor with non-small cell lung cancer that progressed on radiotherapy plus ipilimumab. Some clones in this sample may be carry-over from other donors' samples. Both conserved end residues are part of each CDR3.

J	V	CDR3
TRBJ2-3	TRBV10-3	CAISESMSTDTQYF
TRBJ2-1	TRBV28	CASTDSWGSGEQFF
TRBJ2-4	TRBV4-3	CASSRTGTTKNIQYF
TRBJ2-5	TRBV7-8	CASSLVGTGGQETQYF
TRBJ2-3	TRBV5-1	CASSLRAGGTDTQYF
TRBJ1-2	TRBV7-2	CASRPGGDLGYGYTF
TRBJ2-7	TRBV5-1	CASSLVIQGRNEQYF
TRBJ2-5	TRBV5-1	CASQRQGNQETQYF
TRBJ2-7	TRBV5-5	CASMPGGLPYEQYF
TRBJ2-7	TRBV11-3	CASSRDRPYEQYF
TRBJ2-2	TRBV29-1	CSAAGGPNTGELFF
TRBJ1-2	TRBV5-6	CASSFQINYGYTF
TRBJ2-2	TRBV9	CASSAHPTVTGELFF
TRBJ2-5	TRBV10-2	CASAQGETQYF
TRBJ1-2	TRBV9	CASSVGLPVNYGYTF
TRBJ2-7	TRBV2	CASKLAYEQYF
TRBJ1-1	TRBV7-2	CATTGTGGYSNTEAFF
TRBJ1-3	TRBV7-8	CASSPNRLWSAGNTIYF
TRBJ1-3	TRBV15	CATSRSMGNTIYF
TRBJ1-4	TRBV7-9	CASSFSPVEKLFF
TRBJ2-3	TRBV30	CAWRGVLSTDTQYF
TRBJ2-2	TRBV6-1	CASSTGYTGELFF
TRBJ2-4	TRBV19	CASTALGIQYF
TRBJ2-7	TRBV11-2	CASSYNGAGEQYF
TRBJ2-5	TRBV5-4	CASSLAAGGRGMGETQYF
TRBJ2-3	TRBV18	CASSPPALSTDTQYF
TRBJ1-2	TRBV6-5	CASSAGQGVNYGYTF
TRBJ2-3	TRBV11-3	CASSPHMATDTQYF
TRBJ2-1	TRBV13	CASSLLDSNEQFF
TRBJ2-7	TRBV7-6	CASSPGPNYEQYF
TRBJ1-2	TRBV18	CASSPRRTDYGYTF
TRBJ2-1	TRBV7-2	CASSTRTSGGNEQFF